This TCR beta chain was recorded in a study of T cells in Graves' hyperthyroidism and ophthalmopathy. This clonotype has just one count. The CDR3 loop spans 13 amino acids. Germline CDR1 reads SGHRS; CDR2 reads YFSETQ. TCR beta CDR3 regions were amplified from RNA transcripts. A first-round RT-PCR of the TCR CDR3 used the HTBI primer set. TCRdb processed the multiplex PCR reads anew with MiXCR; each CDR3 protein has one entry. The sample includes some 760,000 distinct CDR3 sequences, about 14% seen only once; the top ten take 10%. V usage is TRBV5-1 and J usage is TRBJ2-7; D might be TRBD2 (5 bases). The clonotype comes from a woman aged 18-30 years with Graves' hyperthyroidism. Material for sequencing was blood. CDR3: CPRRHGLTYEQYF. CDR3 DNA: TGCCCCCGCCGCCACGGACTGACCTACGAGCAGTACTTC. Based on the CDR3 plus reference TRBV5-1 and TRBJ2-7, the full variable domain is KAGVTQTPRYLIKTRGQQVTLSCSPISGHRSVSWYQQTPGQGLQFLFEYFSETQRNKGNFPGRFSGRQFSNSRSEMNVSTLELGDSALYLCPRRHGLTYEQYFGPGTRLTVT.